Listed below are T cell receptor beta chains from one sample, sequenced in a study of CD8+CD57+ T cells in acquired aplastic anemia. One entry per CDR3 protein results from TCRdb running MiXCR on the reads. The top ten hold approximately 8.2% of the sample, which has 250,000 to 350,000 distinct CDR3 sequences, 55% to 60% seen once. Sequencing input: sorted CD4+, CD8+, or CD8+CD57+ T cells (not recorded which) from PBMCs. Source of these receptors: a human donor with severe aplastic anemia or a healthy control (not recorded which). The CDR3 runs from the conserved cysteine through the conserved F or W. A D gene is named only where the DNA matches it firmly. Expanded clones get a size class; other rows say once, few or many, or leave the size out.

cdr3_aa cdr3_nt d_call j_call v_call clone_size
CASQRTGALMNTEAFF TGTGCCAGTCAAAGGACAGGGGCGCTCATGAACACTGAAGCTTTCTTT TRBD1 TRBJ1-1 TRBV19 many
CATSRGREAFF TGTGCCACCAGCAGGGGGAGGGAAGCTTTCTTT . TRBJ1-1 TRBV15 few
CASSSTGNYGYTF TGTGCCAGCAGCTCAACAGGAAACTATGGCTACACCTTC . TRBJ1-2 TRBV19 many
CAISERANEKLFF TGTGCCATCAGTGAAAGGGCAAATGAAAAACTGTTTTTT . TRBJ1-4 TRBV10-3 .
CASRSVGPGELFF TGTGCCAGCAGGTCGGTGGGTCCCGGGGAGCTGTTTTTT . TRBJ2-2 TRBV5-5 many
CSVQRGPLRNEQFF TGCAGCGTACAGCGGGGGCCTCTACGGAATGAGCAGTTCTTC TRBD2 TRBJ2-1 TRBV29-1 .
CASSEGLAGNEQFF TGCGCCAGCAGTGAAGGACTAGCAGGCAATGAGCAGTTCTTC TRBD2 TRBJ2-1 TRBV10-1 few
CATSDPGSNRPQHF TGTGCCACCAGTGATCCAGGGTCCAATCGGCCCCAGCATTTT . TRBJ1-5 TRBV24-1 .
CSARTQVNYGYTF TGCAGTGCCCGGACCCAAGTTAACTATGGCTACACCTTC . TRBJ1-2 TRBV20-1 .
CSAQDRALEQFF TGCAGTGCCCAGGACAGGGCGTTGGAGCAGTTCTTC TRBD1 TRBJ2-1 TRBV20-1 .
CASSLWASYEQYF TGTGCCAGCAGCTTGTGGGCCTCCTACGAGCAGTACTTC . TRBJ2-7 TRBV5-4 once
CASRLSGITYNSPLHF TGTGCCAGCAGACTGTCAGGGATCACCTATAATTCACCCCTCCACTTT . TRBJ1-6 TRBV2 .
CASSRTTDTQYF TGTGCCAGCAGCCGAACGACAGATACGCAGTATTTT . TRBJ2-3 TRBV3-1 many
CATSDPGQGAGEQFF TGTGCCACCAGTGATCCGGGACAGGGGGCAGGGGAGCAGTTCTTC TRBD1 TRBJ2-1 TRBV24-1 .
CASSGQPNSHLHF TGTGCCAGTAGTGGACAGCCGAATTCACATCTCCACTTT . TRBJ1-6 TRBV19 .
CASSILNPSGGADEQFF TGTGCCAGTAGTATCCTTAATCCTAGCGGGGGGGCCGATGAGCAGTTCTTC TRBD2 TRBJ2-1 TRBV19 many
CAISGTATSEQYF TGTGCCATCAGCGGGACAGCGACGTCCGAGCAGTACTTC TRBD1 TRBJ2-7 TRBV10-3 .
CASSLGTRTGELFF TGTGCCAGCAGTTTGGGGACGAGGACCGGGGAGCTGTTTTTT . TRBJ2-2 TRBV28 few
CAWSSLDIKQYF TGTGCCTGGAGTAGCCTGGACATAAAGCAGTACTTC . TRBJ2-7 TRBV30 many
CSARIGPHIGETQYF TGCAGTGCTAGAATAGGCCCCCATATCGGCGAGACCCAGTACTTC . TRBJ2-5 TRBV20-1 many
CASSSDPPGAFF TGTGCCAGCAGTTCGGACCCTCCGGGGGCTTTCTTT . TRBJ1-1 TRBV12-3/TRBV12-4 many
CASSDGLNEQFF TGTGCCAGCTCGGACGGACTCAATGAGCAGTTCTTC . TRBJ2-1 TRBV9 .
CASSRDREGTGELFF TGTGCCTCCAGCAGAGACAGGGAGGGCACCGGGGAGCTGTTTTTT . TRBJ2-2 TRBV15 .
CASSHLLAPYEQYF TGTGCCAGCAGCCACCTCCTCGCCCCCTACGAGCAGTACTTC . TRBJ2-7 TRBV5-4 once
CASSSSASSYNEQFF TGTGCCAGCAGCTCCAGCGCGAGCTCCTACAATGAGCAGTTCTTC . TRBJ2-1 TRBV7-3 .
CACVRDRETGELFF TGTGCCTGCGTCCGGGACAGGGAAACCGGGGAGCTATTTTTT TRBD1 TRBJ2-2 TRBV2 .
CASSAPAPETQYF TGTGCCAGCAGTGCCCCGGCACCAGAGACCCAGTACTTC . TRBJ2-5 TRBV2 .